The 32 T cell receptor beta chains reported below all come from one sample, sequenced in a study of blood T cell repertoires in COVID-19. Produced via immunoSEQ multiplex PCR; TCRdb's table is partial and in-frame only. The table records some 250,000 clones, less than 90% of them present only once. Sample: peripheral blood. All receptors derive from a man in his 60s with acute or convalescent COVID-19.

The gene calls are TRBV28 and TRBJ2-7, with TRBD1 matching over 9 bases. V trimming: 7 bases; J trimming: 3 bases; junction bases outside the gene matches: 7. Per the germline V gene, CDR1 is MDHEN and CDR2 is SYDVKM. There are 14 residues in the CDR3. CDR3 residues: CASTRDRANYEQYF. The CDR3 region has the DNA TGTGCCAGCACCAGGGACAGGGCTAACTACGAGCAGTACTTC.

The chain links TRBV6-2 or TRBV6-3 to TRBJ2-1; 9 bases are a match to TRBD1. CDR3 length equals 15 residues. Germline lookup yields CDR1 MNHEY and CDR2 SVGEGT. Trimming took 6 bases from V and 8 from J; bases not matched to a gene: 11. The CDR3 sequence: CASSNSRTGVDEQFF. CDR3 nucleotides: TGTGCCAGCAGCAATAGTCGGACAGGGGTGGATGAGCAGTTCTTC.

The chain combines TRBV9 with TRBJ1-6, with TRBD1 matching over 8 bases. This CDR3 has 15 residues. V was pared by 4 bases and J by 4 bases, with 4 bases of the junction left unmatched. The V gene's germline CDR1 is SGDLS and CDR2 YYNGEE. The CDR3 reads CASSFGQGYNSPLHF. The CDR3 DNA reads as TGTGCCAGCAGCTTCGGACAGGGTTATAATTCACCCCTCCACTTT.

Only one count was recorded for this clone. The chain couples TRBV7-8 to TRBJ1-1, with unresolved D. CDR1 and CDR2 from the germline V gene are SGHVS and FQNEAQ. Trimming removed 8 bases from V and 0 bases from J, with 16 bases in between. The CDR3 spans 15 residues. The chain's CDR3 is CASFISRGMNTEAFF. The CDR3 DNA reads TGTGCCAGCTTCATTAGTCGGGGAATGAACACTGAAGCTTTCTTT.

This clone was found a few times. The chain is built from TRBV3-1 (or the pseudogene TRBV3-2) and TRBJ2-2, with TRBD1 as a possible D gene (5 bases). The CDR3 totals 14 residues. Germline V gene sequence: CDR1 LGHDT, CDR2 YNNKEL (reference sequence). With 1 base removed from V and 5 bases from J, the gap between germline ends came to 8 bases. DNA for the CDR3: TGTGCCAGCAGCCAAGGAAGGGGAACCGGGGAGCTGTTTTTT. Protein: CASSQGRGTGELFF.

The J gene is TRBJ2-7, the V gene TRBV7-3; D might be TRBD1 (6 bases). With 2 bases removed from V and 1 base from J, the gap between germline ends came to 12 bases. Germline V gene lookup returns CDR1 SGHTA and CDR2 FQGTGA. The length of the CDR3 is 15 residues. The CDR3 coding sequence is TGTGCCAGCAGCTTATACCAAGGACAGTCCTACGAGCAGTACTTC. It specifies CASSLYQGQSYEQYF.

The CDR3 sequence: CASSQELRLEGYEQYF. CDR3 coding DNA: TGTGCCAGCAGCCAAGAATTGAGACTAGAGGGGTACGAGCAGTACTTC. V and J are TRBV4-2 and TRBJ2-7, with a possible D match to TRBD2 (6 bases). The CDR3 has 16 residues. Germline V gene data show CDR1 as LGHNA and CDR2 as YNFKEQ. V was cut by 0 bases and J by 4 bases, with 16 bases left in between.

The genes are TRBV4-3 and TRBJ1-3, with D uncertain. Germline lookup yields CDR1 LGHNA and CDR2 YSLEER. This CDR3 has 13 residues. Trimming left V 3 bases short and J 3 bases short, with 6 bases between. CDR3 sequence: CASSQARGNTIYF. CDR3 nucleotide sequence: TGCGCCAGCAGCCAGGCCCGTGGAAACACCATATATTTT.

V usage is TRBV2 and J usage is TRBJ2-1; no clear D gene. This CDR3 spans 10 amino acids. Germline lookup yields CDR1 SNHLY and CDR2 FYNNEI. V gave up 9 bases and J gave up 3 bases, with 3 bases separating them. The CDR3: CARSYNEQFF. The CDR3 bases are TGTGCCAGGAGCTACAATGAGCAGTTCTTC.

This chain links TRBV28 with TRBJ1-5; 9 nucleotides match TRBD1. The CDR3 has 16 amino acids. V lost 4 bases to trimming and J lost 4 bases; unmatched junction nucleotides: 8. Germline V gene lookup returns CDR1 MDHEN and CDR2 SYDVKM. This CDR3 reads CASSSKDRGGNQPQHF. Here the CDR3 DNA reads TGTGCCAGCAGTTCAAAGGACAGGGGTGGTAATCAGCCCCAGCATTTT.

Written as DNA, the CDR3 is TGTGCCAGCAGTATGGGGCGGGAGGACTCCTACGAGCAGTACTTC. Amino acids: CASSMGREDSYEQYF. The chain has TRBV28 and TRBJ2-7; 8 bases map to TRBD2. The CDR3 has 15 residues. V gave up 5 bases and J gave up 0 bases; unmatched junction bases: 6. CDR1 and CDR2 from the germline V gene are MDHEN and SYDVKM.

The chain employs TRBV6-5 and TRBJ1-3; 7 positions agree with TRBD1. Looked up from germline, CDR1 is MNHEY and CDR2 is SVGAGI. The CDR3 extends over 16 amino acids. V shed 2 bases and J 2 bases; nucleotides not matched to a gene: 6. The CDR3 spells CASSYTQTGAGNTIYF. Here the CDR3 DNA reads TGTGCCAGCAGTTACACCCAAACAGGGGCTGGAAACACCATATATTTT.

The V and J genes are TRBV29-1 and TRBJ2-5; D gene uncertain. The CDR3 is 10 amino acids. V lost 4 bases and J lost 5, with 5 bases in between. Germline-derived CDR1 and CDR2 are SQVTM and ANQGSEA. The CDR3 reads CSVASETQYF. CDR3 nucleotide sequence: TGCAGCGTTGCGTCCGAGACCCAGTACTTC.

The V gene is TRBV3-1 (or the pseudogene TRBV3-2), the J gene TRBJ2-7; 13 bases align to TRBD2. CDR1 is LGHDT, CDR2 YNNKEL, per germline (reference sequence). The CDR3 runs 15 residues. After removal of 4 bases from V and 4 bases from J, the junction contained 4 bases not matched to a gene. In nucleotides, the CDR3 is TGTGCCAGCAGCCGGACTAGCGGGAGAGAATACGAGCAGTACTTC. Translation: CASSRTSGREYEQYF.

CDR3 DNA: TGTGCCAGCAGTATCCGGGGGAACACTGAAGCTTTCTTT. Translating it yields CASSIRGNTEAFF. The chain recombines TRBV6-5 with TRBJ1-1; D gene unclear. CDR3 length equals 13 residues. Germline loops: CDR1 MNHEY, CDR2 SVGAGI. V dropped 5 bases and J dropped 1 base, with 8 bases sitting between them.

The rearrangement joins TRBV24-1 to TRBJ2-5; D is perhaps TRBD1 (6 bases). Trimming shortened V by 9 bases and J by 4 bases, and 8 bases separated the two germline ends. The CDR3 length is 11 residues. The V gene's germline CDR1 is KGHDR and CDR2 SFDVKD. This CDR3 reads CATRGGETQYF. CDR3 bases: TGTGCCACCCGAGGGGGAGAGACCCAGTACTTC.

The rearrangement joins TRBV7-3 to TRBJ1-1; 9 bases map to TRBD1. Trimming removed 3 bases from V and 6 bases from J; junction bases left unmatched: 5. Germline-derived CDR1 and CDR2 are SGHTA and FQGTGA. The CDR3 totals 14 residues. The CDR3 region has the DNA TGTGCCAGCAGCTTGAACAGGGGGCTGGCTGAAGCTTTCTTT. Residues: CASSLNRGLAEAFF.

This sequence joins TRBV7-2 and TRBJ1-1; 8 bases are shared with TRBD1. The V gene end was trimmed by 1 base and the J gene end by 1 base; junction bases not matched to a gene: 11. Per the germline V gene, CDR1 is SGHTA and CDR2 is FQGNSA. The length of the CDR3 is 18 residues. CDR3 DNA sequence: TGTGCCAGCAGCTTAGGCCATCCCTTTGGACAGGGGAACACTGAAGCTTTCTTT. Its translation: CASSLGHPFGQGNTEAFF.

The chain recombines TRBV28 with TRBJ1-1; D unclear. The CDR3 is 12 residues long. Germline lookup yields CDR1 MDHEN and CDR2 SYDVKM. Trimming removed 7 bases at V and 5 bases at J, with 11 bases between. CDR3 DNA sequence: TGTGCCAGCACCGAGGGTCGGACTGAAGCTTTCTTT. Translated: CASTEGRTEAFF.

CDR3 protein: CASSLAPSSSYNEQFF. The CDR3 DNA is TGCGCCAGCAGCTTGGCCCCTTCTAGCTCCTACAATGAGCAGTTCTTC. The J gene is TRBJ2-1, the V gene TRBV5-1; D is ambiguous. Trimming left V 0 bases short and J 0 bases short, with 10 bases between. The CDR3 length is 16 residues. Germline V gene data show CDR1 as SGHRS and CDR2 as YFSETQ.

The CDR3 DNA reads TGTGCCAGCAGTAGGGGACAGGGGGCAAGGCAGTACTTC. Its translation is CASSRGQGARQYF. The rearrangement links TRBV2 to TRBJ2-7; 12 positions agree with TRBD1. V trimming: 5 bases; J trimming: 9 bases; junction bases outside the gene matches: 5. This CDR3 is built from 13 residues. Germline assignment: CDR1 SNHLY and CDR2 FYNNEI.

This clone showed up just a few times. This chain uses TRBV2 with TRBJ2-7, with no clear D. From germline, CDR1 is SNHLY and CDR2 FYNNEI. CDR3 length: 14 amino acids. The germline V and J ends were trimmed by 7 bases and 1 base, with 14 bases remaining between them. The CDR3 spells CASTAELLSYEQYF. The CDR3 nucleotides read TGTGCCAGCACGGCGGAACTATTGTCCTACGAGCAGTACTTC.

CDR3 in amino acids: CASSEDRTNSPLHF. The DNA of the CDR3 is TGTGCCAGTAGTGAGGACAGGACGAATTCACCCCTCCACTTT. This chain connects TRBV19 to TRBJ1-6; 7 positions agree with TRBD1. The CDR3 is made up of 14 amino acids. Germline V gene lookup returns CDR1 LNHDA and CDR2 SQIVND (reference sequence). V lost 5 bases, J lost 7 bases, and 5 bases stayed unmatched. The full variable domain, in which reference TRBV19 and TRBJ1-6 provide the parts outside the CDR3, is DGGITQSPKYLFRKEGQNVTLSCEQNLNHDAMYWYRQDPGQGLRLIYYSQIVNDFQKGDIAEGYSVSREKKESFPLTVTSAQKNPTAFYLCASSEDRTNSPLHFGNGTRLTVT.

The rearrangement uses TRBV18 and TRBJ1-2; perhaps TRBD1 as D (6 bases). The CDR3 is made up of 12 amino acids. Germline CDR1 reads KGHSH; CDR2 reads LQKENI. Trimming stripped 3 bases from V and 8 bases from J, with 10 bases between. DNA for the CDR3: TGTGCCAGCTCACCCGGACAGAGCGGCTACACCTTC. Translated: CASSPGQSGYTF.

V usage is TRBV6-5 and J usage is TRBJ2-7, with 12 bases identical to TRBD2. V shed 7 bases and J 7 bases; nucleotides not matched to a gene: 8. The CDR3 is made up of 14 amino acids. Germline CDR1 is MNHEY and CDR2 is SVGAGI. CDR3 sequence (DNA): TGTGCCAGCATCGAGACTAGCGGGAGTTGGGAGCAGTACTTC. Its translation is CASIETSGSWEQYF.

J is TRBJ1-1 and V is TRBV14; no clear D gene. V was cut by 1 base and J by 6 bases, with 15 bases left in between. The CDR3 length is 15 residues. The germline CDR1 and CDR2 sequences are SGHDN and FVKESK. DNA for the CDR3: TGTGCCAGCAGCCAAGTCCGGTCGGGGAGGCCTGAAGCTTTCTTT. It codes for CASSQVRSGRPEAFF. Combining the CDR3 with reference TRBV14 and TRBJ1-1 gives the whole variable domain EAGVTQFPSHSVIEKGQTVTLRCDPISGHDNLYWYRRVMGKEIKFLLHFVKESKQDESGMPNNRFLAERTGGTYSTLKVQPAELEDSGVYFCASSQVRSGRPEAFFGQGTRLTVV.

This chain joins TRBV3-1 (or the pseudogene TRBV3-2) and TRBJ2-4; D is possibly TRBD1 (6 bases). Trimming cost V 4 bases and J 2 bases, with 12 bases left between them. Per germline, CDR1 LGHDT and CDR2 YNNKEL (reference sequence). The CDR3 spans 15 residues. The CDR3 sequence: CASSPSGGPKNIQYF. DNA of the CDR3: TGTGCCAGCAGCCCATCTGGGGGCCCCAAAAACATTCAGTACTTC.

This chain connects TRBV5-4 to TRBJ2-7; TRBD2 matches at 10 bases. CDR3 length: 15 residues. V gave up 0 bases and J gave up 6 bases; unmatched junction bases: 6. Germline loops: CDR1 SGHNT, CDR2 YYREEE (reference sequence). The CDR3 DNA reads TGTGCCAGCAGCTTGGACGTAGCGGGGGGAAGCGAGCAGTACTTC. Translation gives CASSLDVAGGSEQYF.

V and J are TRBV19 and TRBJ2-3; 10 nucleotides match TRBD1. In germline, CDR1 is LNHDA, CDR2 SQIVND (reference sequence). V shed 7 bases and J 3 bases; nucleotides not matched to a gene: 7. CDR3 length: 15 amino acids. This CDR3 reads CASTSTGGATDTQYF. DNA of the CDR3: TGTGCCAGTACTTCGACAGGGGGCGCGACAGATACGCAGTATTTT. The whole variable domain, filled in from reference TRBV19 and TRBJ2-3, reads DGGITQSPKYLFRKEGQNVTLSCEQNLNHDAMYWYRQDPGQGLRLIYYSQIVNDFQKGDIAEGYSVSREKKESFPLTVTSAQKNPTAFYLCASTSTGGATDTQYFGPGTRLTVL.

This clone was picked up one time. This rearrangement joins TRBV2 to TRBJ1-6, with D maybe TRBD1 (5 bases). CDR1 and CDR2 from the germline V gene are SNHLY and FYNNEI. The CDR3 totals 15 residues. V was clipped by 0 bases and J by 7 bases, with 10 bases between them. The CDR3 protein is CASSEAGSGNSPLHF. CDR3 DNA: TGTGCCAGCAGTGAAGCAGGTTCAGGGAATTCACCCCTCCACTTT.

The chain carries TRBV11-3 and TRBJ2-5, with D hard to call. The CDR3 is 14 residues long. The V end lost 2 bases, the J end lost 0 bases, and 7 bases lay between the germline ends. CDR1 and CDR2 (germline): SGHNT, YENEEA. For the CDR3, the DNA is TGTGCCAGCAGCTTAATGGCGGACCAAGAGACCCAGTACTTC. Its protein product is CASSLMADQETQYF. Filled out from reference TRBV11-3 and TRBJ2-5, the complete variable domain reads EAGVVQSPRYKIIEKKQPVAFWCNPISGHNTLYWYLQNLGQGPELLIRYENEEAVDDSQLPKDRFSAERLKGVDSTLKIQPAELGDSAVYLCASSLMADQETQYFGPGTRLLVL.

The V and J genes are TRBV3-1 (or the pseudogene TRBV3-2) and TRBJ2-5; 7 nucleotides match TRBD2. The V and J ends lost 1 base and 2 bases, in that order; junction bases with no gene match: 7. Looked up from germline, CDR1 is LGHDT and CDR2 is YNNKEL (reference sequence). This CDR3 contains 16 residues. As DNA, the CDR3 is TGTGCCAGCAGCCAAGCGGGCGGGAGTTTTCAAGAGACCCAGTACTTC. Translating it yields CASSQAGGSFQETQYF.